Following are 8 T cell receptor beta chains from one sample sequenced in a study of T cells after yellow fever vaccination. In TCRdb, the 5' RACE reads were re-called with MiXCR into one record per CDR3 protein. Counted here are 29,000 or so distinct CDR3 sequences, 6.3% occurring once; the ten biggest clones make up 20% to 25%. Material: PBMCs, either bulk or a sorted T-cell subset (CD4+, CD8+, memory, or dextramer-sorted; not recorded which), obtained on the day of the yellow fever booster vaccination. These receptors were collected from a man aged 30-40 years who received the YFV17D yellow fever vaccine.

The chain has TRBV7-2 and TRBJ1-4; D gene unclear. Trimming took off 5 bases at V and 4 bases at J, with 11 bases between the two ends. The V gene's germline CDR1 is SGHTA and CDR2 FQGNSA. The CDR3 spans 14 residues. The CDR3 DNA reads as TGTGCCAGCAGCCCGAGGAACTATAATGAAAAACTGTTTTTT. Protein sequence: CASSPRNYNEKLFF.

The chain combines TRBV7-2 with TRBJ2-7; D remains ambiguous. CDR1 SGHTA and CDR2 FQGNSA come from the germline V gene. This CDR3 is 14 amino acids long. V lost 5 bases and J lost 6, with 17 bases in between. CDR3 residues: CASSPPQRLFEQYF. The CDR3 coding sequence is TGTGCCAGCAGCCCCCCTCAACGGCTCTTCGAGCAGTACTTC.

This clonotype occurred once. An end of the junction differs from the germline gene, which may be a read error. The chain links TRBV7-2 to TRBJ2-5; D uncertain. CDR1 is SGHTA, CDR2 FQGNSA, per germline. The CDR3 length is 11 residues. The CDR3: CASSPQETKYF. DNA for the CDR3: TGTGCCAGCAGCCCCCAAGAGACCAAGTACTTC.

The chain couples TRBV7-2 to TRBJ1-1, with a tentative D call TRBD1 (6 bases). The CDR3 extends over 14 amino acids. The germline V gene has CDR1 SGHTA and CDR2 FQGNSA. V was pared by 0 bases and J by 9 bases, with 14 bases between. The CDR3 nucleotides read TGTGCCAGCAGCTTAGCGCCGGCAGGGGCCCAAGCTTTCTTT. It yields the protein CASSLAPAGAQAFF.

CDR3 nucleotides: TGTGCCAGCAGGACTAGCACAGATACGCAGTATTTT. The encoded protein is CASRTSTDTQYF. V gene TRBV5-4 combines with J gene TRBJ2-3, with D uncertain. CDR3 length: 12 residues. Trimming took 5 bases from V and 0 from J, leaving 4 bases between them. Germline CDR1 reads SGHNT; CDR2 reads YYREEE (reference sequence).

This clonotype has a count of ten or more. This chain uses TRBV18 with TRBJ2-1; D remains unclear. Germline V gives CDR1 KGHSH, CDR2 LQKENI. The germline V and J ends were trimmed by 1 base and 6 bases, with 7 bases remaining between them. The CDR3 is 13 residues long. CDR3 protein: CASSPQTGNEQFF. CDR3 bases: TGTGCCAGCTCACCACAGACTGGCAATGAGCAGTTCTTC.

The V gene is TRBV4-3, the J gene TRBJ1-5; D is ambiguous. CDR3 length equals 13 residues. CDR1 LGHNA and CDR2 YSLEER come from the germline V gene. The V end was cut by 2 bases, the J end by 6 bases, with 8 bases between. DNA of the CDR3: TGCGCCAGCAGCCAACTGTTGAGTCAGCCCCAGCATTTT. Encoded protein: CASSQLLSQPQHF.

The chain uses TRBV7-3 and TRBJ1-5, with a tentative D call TRBD1 (6 bases). Trimming cost V 5 bases and J 6 bases, with 11 bases left between them. This CDR3 comprises 13 residues. Germline CDR1 is SGHTA and CDR2 is FQGTGA. The CDR3 loop is CASSLGAGQPQHF. The CDR3 nucleotides read TGTGCCAGCAGCCTGGGGGCGGGTCAGCCCCAGCATTTT.